This is a list of T cell receptor beta chains from one sample in a study of sequential checkpoint blockade in melanoma. Here immunoSEQ multiplex PCR was the method, and the copy in TCRdb shows in-frame clones only, minus some. The repertoire includes about 12,000 clones, roughly a fifth of them detected once, and about 7% sits in the top ten. The specimen was tumor tissue (inferred from file names), collected from a patient given nivolumab and ipilimumab in sequence. The receptors stem from a human donor with melanoma. Both conserved end residues are part of each CDR3. A D gene is named only where the DNA matches it firmly. Where a row states a size, it is once, few, many or the class of an expanded clone; other rows omit it.

few,TRBD1,TRBJ1-1,TRBV19,TGTGCCAGTAGTCTGCAGGGGGCGCGCACTGAAGCTTTCTTT,CASSLQGARTEAFF
NA,TRBD2,TRBJ2-1,TRBV11-3,TGTGCCAGCAGCTTCGGTCCAGCGGGAGGGGGGAATGAGCAGTTCTTC,CASSFGPAGGGNEQFF
medium-sized,TRBD1,TRBJ1-2,TRBV25-1,TGTGCCAGCAGTGGACAGGGAGCTAACTATGGCTACACCTTC,CASSGQGANYGYTF
NA,TRBD1,TRBJ1-4,TRBV9,TGTGCCAGCAGCCATAGGACAGGGGGTGAAAAACTGTTTTTT,CASSHRTGGEKLFF
many,TRBD1,TRBJ2-1,TRBV11-3,TGTGCCAGCAGCCCTACGGGACAGGTTTACAATGAGCAGTTCTTC,CASSPTGQVYNEQFF
medium-sized,NA,TRBJ2-3,TRBV7-1,TGTGCCAGCAGCCCCCTAGTTGGTCCACGTACAGATACGCAGTATTTT,CASSPLVGPRTDTQYF
few,NA,TRBJ1-1,TRBV7-7,TGTGCCAGCAGCTTGAGGACAGTAACCTCCACTGAAGCTTTCTTT,CASSLRTVTSTEAFF
NA,NA,TRBJ2-5,TRBV5-1,TGCGCCAGCAGCTTGGCCAGTCAGGGTTACGGGACCCAGTACTTC,CASSLASQGYGTQYF
NA,NA,TRBJ1-2,TRBV5-1,TGCGCCAGCAGCCAACTTCTAGGGACCCCTAACTATGGCTACACCTTC,CASSQLLGTPNYGYTF
few,TRBD1,TRBJ2-7,TRBV28,TGTGCCAGCAGTTTATCAGGGGGTCGCAACGAGCAGTACTTC,CASSLSGGRNEQYF
few,TRBD2,TRBJ2-2,TRBV9,TGTGCCAGCAGCGTAAGGCGGGAGGGCCTAAGGGAGCTGTTTTTT,CASSVRREGLRELFF
many,TRBD1,TRBJ2-1,TRBV11-3,TGTGCCAGCGGGGGACAGGGGGCGATCGATGAGCAGTTCTTC,CASGGQGAIDEQFF
NA,NA,TRBJ1-1,TRBV6-8,TGTGCCAGCAGTTGGGCCCTCGGGGCGGGGAACACTGAAGCTTTCTTT,CASSWALGAGNTEAFF
few,NA,TRBJ1-5,TRBV6-8,TGTGCCAGCAGTTACCGGGAGGGGTATCAGCCCCAGCATTTT,CASSYREGYQPQHF
NA,NA,TRBJ2-7,TRBV23-1,TGCGCCAGCAGCGACCGGCAGGGTGGGGGAGGGCAGTACTTC,CASSDRQGGGGQYF
once,TRBD1,TRBJ2-2,TRBV29-1,TGCAGCGTTCGAGGGGGGACAGGGAACACCGGGGAGCTGTTTTTT,CSVRGGTGNTGELFF
NA,NA,TRBJ2-5,TRBV5-1,TGCGCCAGCAGCCTGGGGACGGCCTCAGGAGAGACCCAGTACTTC,CASSLGTASGETQYF
many,TRBD1,TRBJ1-1,TRBV11-3,TGTGCCAGCAGCTTAATGGGACAGCTGAACACTGAAGCTTTCTTT,CASSLMGQLNTEAFF
few,TRBD2,TRBJ2-5,TRBV6-8,TGTGCCAGCAGTTACCCAGCGGGAGGAGAAGAGACCCAGTACTTC,CASSYPAGGEETQYF
NA,TRBD1,TRBJ2-2,TRBV5-1,TGCGCCAGCAAGGAGACAGGGGACACCGGGGAGCTGTTTTTT,CASKETGDTGELFF
few,TRBD1,TRBJ1-3,TRBV14,TGTGCCAGCAGCCGACAGGGCTCTGGAAACACCATATATTTT,CASSRQGSGNTIYF
NA,TRBD2,TRBJ2-1,TRBV11-3,TGTGCCAGCAGCCGGGGACTAGCGGGAGCATTCGGCAATGAGCAGTTCTTC,CASSRGLAGAFGNEQFF